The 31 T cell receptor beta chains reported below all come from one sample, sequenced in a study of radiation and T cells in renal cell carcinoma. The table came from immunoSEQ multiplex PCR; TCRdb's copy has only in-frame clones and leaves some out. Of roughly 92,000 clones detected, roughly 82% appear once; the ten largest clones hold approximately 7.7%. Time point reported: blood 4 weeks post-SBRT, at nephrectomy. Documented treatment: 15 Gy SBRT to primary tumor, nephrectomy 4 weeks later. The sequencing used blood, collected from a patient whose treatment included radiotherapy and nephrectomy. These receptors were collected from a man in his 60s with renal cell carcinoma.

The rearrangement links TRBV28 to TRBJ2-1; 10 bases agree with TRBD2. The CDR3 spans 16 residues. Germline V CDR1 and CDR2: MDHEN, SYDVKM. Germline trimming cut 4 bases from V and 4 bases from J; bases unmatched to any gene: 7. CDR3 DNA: TGTGCCAGCAGTTCCCTAAGCGGGAGGGGTTACAATGAGCAGTTCTTC. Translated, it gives CASSSLSGRGYNEQFF.

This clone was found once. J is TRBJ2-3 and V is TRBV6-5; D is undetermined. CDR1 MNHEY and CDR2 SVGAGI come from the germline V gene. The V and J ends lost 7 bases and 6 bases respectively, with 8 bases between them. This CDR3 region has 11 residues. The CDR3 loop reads CASKIEDTQYF. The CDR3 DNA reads TGTGCCAGCAAAATTGAGGATACGCAGTATTTT.

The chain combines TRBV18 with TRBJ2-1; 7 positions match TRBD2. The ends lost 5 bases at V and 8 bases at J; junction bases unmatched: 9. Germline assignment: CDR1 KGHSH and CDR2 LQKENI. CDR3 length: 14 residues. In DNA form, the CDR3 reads TGTGCCAGCTCAGTGGGGAGCGGGATAGATGAGCAGTTCTTC. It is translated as CASSVGSGIDEQFF.

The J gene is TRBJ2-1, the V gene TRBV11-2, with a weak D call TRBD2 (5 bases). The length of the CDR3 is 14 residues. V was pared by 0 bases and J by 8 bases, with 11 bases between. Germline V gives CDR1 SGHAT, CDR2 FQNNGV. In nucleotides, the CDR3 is TGTGCCAGCAGCTTAGATCCTAGCCCGGATGAGCAGTTCTTC. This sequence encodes CASSLDPSPDEQFF.

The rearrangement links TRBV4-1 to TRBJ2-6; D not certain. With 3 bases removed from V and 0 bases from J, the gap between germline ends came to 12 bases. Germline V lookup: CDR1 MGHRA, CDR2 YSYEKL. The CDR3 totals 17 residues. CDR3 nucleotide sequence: TGCGCCAGCAGCCAGTTTTCCCGGAGCTCTGGGGCCAACGTCCTGACTTTC. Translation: CASSQFSRSSGANVLTF.

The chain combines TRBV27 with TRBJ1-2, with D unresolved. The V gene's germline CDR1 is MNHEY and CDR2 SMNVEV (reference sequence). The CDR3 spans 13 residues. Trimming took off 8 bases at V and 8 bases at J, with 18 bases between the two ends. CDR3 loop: CASLSWDRGGYTF. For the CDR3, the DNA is TGTGCCAGCTTAAGTTGGGATCGAGGCGGCTACACCTTC.

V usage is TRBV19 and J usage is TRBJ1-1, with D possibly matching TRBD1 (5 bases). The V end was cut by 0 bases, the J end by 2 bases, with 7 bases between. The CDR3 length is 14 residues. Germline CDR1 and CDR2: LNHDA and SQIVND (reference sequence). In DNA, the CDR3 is TGTGCCAGTAGTATAGACGGGGACAACACTGAAGCTTTCTTT. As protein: CASSIDGDNTEAFF.

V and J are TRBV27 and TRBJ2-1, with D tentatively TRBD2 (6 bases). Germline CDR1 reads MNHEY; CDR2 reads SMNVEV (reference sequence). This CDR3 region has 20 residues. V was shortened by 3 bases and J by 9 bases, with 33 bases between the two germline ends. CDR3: CASSLNLGGSSGTRGSEQFF. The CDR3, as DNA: TGTGCCAGCAGTTTGAATCTAGGAGGGTCCAGCGGAACACGAGGCAGTGAGCAGTTCTTC.

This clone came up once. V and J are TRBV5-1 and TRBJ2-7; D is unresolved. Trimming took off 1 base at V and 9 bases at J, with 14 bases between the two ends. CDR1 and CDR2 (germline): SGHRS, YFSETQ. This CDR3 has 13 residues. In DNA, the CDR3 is TGCGCCAGCAGCTTGTCTCTTGAGTTCGGGCAGTACTTC. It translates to CASSLSLEFGQYF. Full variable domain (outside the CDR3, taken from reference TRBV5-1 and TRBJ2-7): KAGVTQTPRYLIKTRGQQVTLSCSPISGHRSVSWYQQTPGQGLQFLFEYFSETQRNKGNFPGRFSGRQFSNSRSEMNVSTLELGDSALYLCASSLSLEFGQYFGPGTRLTVT.

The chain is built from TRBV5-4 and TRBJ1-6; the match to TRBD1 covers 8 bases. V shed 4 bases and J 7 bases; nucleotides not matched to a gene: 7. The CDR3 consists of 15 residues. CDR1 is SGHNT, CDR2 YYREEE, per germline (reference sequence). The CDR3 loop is CASSHWDRRNSPLHF. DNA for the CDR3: TGTGCCAGCAGCCACTGGGACAGGAGGAATTCACCCCTCCACTTT.

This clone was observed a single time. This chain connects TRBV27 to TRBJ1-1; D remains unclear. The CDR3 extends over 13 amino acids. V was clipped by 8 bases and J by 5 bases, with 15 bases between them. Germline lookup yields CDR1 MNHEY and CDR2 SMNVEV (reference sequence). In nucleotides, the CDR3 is TGTGCCAGCGCCTACCGAAGTGAGACTGAAGCTTTCTTT. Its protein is CASAYRSETEAFF.

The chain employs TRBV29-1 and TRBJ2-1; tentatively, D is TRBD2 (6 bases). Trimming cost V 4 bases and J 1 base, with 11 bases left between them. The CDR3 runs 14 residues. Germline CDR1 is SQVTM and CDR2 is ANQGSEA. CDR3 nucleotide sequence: TGCAGCGTTGTCAGTCGGGAGTCCTACAATGAGCAGTTCTTC. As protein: CSVVSRESYNEQFF.

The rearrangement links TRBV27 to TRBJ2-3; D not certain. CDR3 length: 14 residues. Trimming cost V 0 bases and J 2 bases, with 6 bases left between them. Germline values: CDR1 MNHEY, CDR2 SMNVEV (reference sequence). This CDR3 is CASSLSGPTDTQYF. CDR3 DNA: TGTGCCAGCAGTTTATCCGGGCCCACAGATACGCAGTATTTT.

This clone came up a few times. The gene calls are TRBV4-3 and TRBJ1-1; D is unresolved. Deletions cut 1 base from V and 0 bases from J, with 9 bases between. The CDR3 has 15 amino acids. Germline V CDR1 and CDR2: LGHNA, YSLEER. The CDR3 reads CASSQGGIMNTEAFF. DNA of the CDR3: TGCGCCAGCAGCCAAGGCGGCATAATGAACACTGAAGCTTTCTTT.

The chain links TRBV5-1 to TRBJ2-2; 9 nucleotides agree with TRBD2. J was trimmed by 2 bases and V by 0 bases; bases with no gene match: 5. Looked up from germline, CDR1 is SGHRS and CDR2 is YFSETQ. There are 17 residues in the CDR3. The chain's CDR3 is CASSLAPAGGNTGELFF. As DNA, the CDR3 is TGCGCCAGCAGCTTGGCCCCAGCGGGGGGCAACACCGGGGAGCTGTTTTTT. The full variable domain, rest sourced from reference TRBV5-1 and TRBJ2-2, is KAGVTQTPRYLIKTRGQQVTLSCSPISGHRSVSWYQQTPGQGLQFLFEYFSETQRNKGNFPGRFSGRQFSNSRSEMNVSTLELGDSALYLCASSLAPAGGNTGELFFGEGSRLTVL.

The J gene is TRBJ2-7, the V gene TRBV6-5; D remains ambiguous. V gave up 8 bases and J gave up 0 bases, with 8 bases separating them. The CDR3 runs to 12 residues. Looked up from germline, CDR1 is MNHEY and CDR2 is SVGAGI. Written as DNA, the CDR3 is TGTGCCAGCCGCCGAGGCTCCTACGAGCAGTACTTC. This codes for CASRRGSYEQYF.

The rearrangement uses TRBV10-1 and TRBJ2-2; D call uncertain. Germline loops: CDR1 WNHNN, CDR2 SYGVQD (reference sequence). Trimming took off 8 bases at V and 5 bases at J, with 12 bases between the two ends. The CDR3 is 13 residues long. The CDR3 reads CASRPATTGELFF. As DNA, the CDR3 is TGCGCCAGCCGACCCGCGACGACCGGGGAGCTGTTTTTT.

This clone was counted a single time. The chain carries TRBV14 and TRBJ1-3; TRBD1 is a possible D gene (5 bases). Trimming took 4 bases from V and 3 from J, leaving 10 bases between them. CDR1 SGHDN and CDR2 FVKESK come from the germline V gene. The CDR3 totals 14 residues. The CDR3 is CASSLGAHGNTIYF. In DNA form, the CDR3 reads TGTGCCAGCAGCCTAGGGGCGCATGGAAACACCATATATTTT.

The CDR3: CASSDRTGFNQPQHF. The DNA of the CDR3 is TGTGCCAGCAGTGACAGGACAGGCTTCAATCAGCCCCAGCATTTT. The chain recombines TRBV25-1 with TRBJ1-5; 7 nucleotides match TRBD1. Germline trimming cut 3 bases from V and 3 bases from J; bases unmatched to any gene: 5. Germline V gives CDR1 MGHDK, CDR2 SYGVNS. The CDR3 length is 15 residues.

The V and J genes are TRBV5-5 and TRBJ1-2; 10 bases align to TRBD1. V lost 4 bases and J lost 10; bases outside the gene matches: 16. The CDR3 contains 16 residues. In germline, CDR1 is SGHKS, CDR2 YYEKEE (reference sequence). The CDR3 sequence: CASSRELGRDRGAYTF. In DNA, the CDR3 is TGTGCCAGCAGCCGAGAGCTTGGTCGGGACAGGGGTGCCTACACCTTC. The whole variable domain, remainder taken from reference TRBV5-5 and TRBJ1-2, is DAGVTQSPTHLIKTRGQQVTLRCSPISGHKSVSWYQQVLGQGPQFIFQYYEKEERGRGNFPDRFSARQFPNYSSELNVNALLLGDSALYLCASSRELGRDRGAYTFGSGTRLTVV.

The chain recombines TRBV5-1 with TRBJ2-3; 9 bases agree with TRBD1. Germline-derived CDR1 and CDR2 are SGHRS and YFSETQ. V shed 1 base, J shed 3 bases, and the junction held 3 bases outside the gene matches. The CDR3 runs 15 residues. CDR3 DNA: TGCGCCAGCAGCTTGTCCGGGACAGGGACAGATACGCAGTATTTT. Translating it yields CASSLSGTGTDTQYF.

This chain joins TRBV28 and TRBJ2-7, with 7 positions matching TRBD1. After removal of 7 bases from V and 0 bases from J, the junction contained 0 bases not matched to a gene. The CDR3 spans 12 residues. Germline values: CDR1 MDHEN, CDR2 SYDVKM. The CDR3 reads CASTGGSYEQYF. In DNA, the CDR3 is TGTGCCAGCACAGGGGGCTCCTACGAGCAGTACTTC.

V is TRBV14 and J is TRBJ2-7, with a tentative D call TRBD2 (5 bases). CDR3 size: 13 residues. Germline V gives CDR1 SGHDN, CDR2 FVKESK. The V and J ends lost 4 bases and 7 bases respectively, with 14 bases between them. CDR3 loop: CASSLGLPEEQYF. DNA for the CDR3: TGTGCCAGCAGCCTTGGACTTCCGGAGGAGCAGTACTTC.

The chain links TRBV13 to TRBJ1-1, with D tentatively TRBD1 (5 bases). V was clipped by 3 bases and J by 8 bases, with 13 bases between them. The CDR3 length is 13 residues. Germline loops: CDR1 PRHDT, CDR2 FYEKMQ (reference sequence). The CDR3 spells CASSLEGLSEAFF. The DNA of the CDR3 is TGTGCCAGCAGCTTGGAGGGGTTGTCAGAAGCTTTCTTT.

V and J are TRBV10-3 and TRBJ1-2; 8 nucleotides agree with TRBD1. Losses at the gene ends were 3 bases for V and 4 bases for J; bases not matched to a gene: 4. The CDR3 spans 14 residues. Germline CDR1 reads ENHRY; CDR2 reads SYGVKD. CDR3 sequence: CAISEPDRGYGYTF. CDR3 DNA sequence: TGTGCCATCAGTGAACCTGACAGGGGCTATGGCTACACCTTC.

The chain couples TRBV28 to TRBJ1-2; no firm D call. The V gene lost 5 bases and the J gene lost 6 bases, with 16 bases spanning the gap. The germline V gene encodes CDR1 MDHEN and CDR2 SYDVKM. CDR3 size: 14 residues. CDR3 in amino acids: CASSPSVGGDGYTF. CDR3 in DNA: TGTGCCAGCAGTCCATCAGTGGGAGGAGATGGCTACACCTTC.

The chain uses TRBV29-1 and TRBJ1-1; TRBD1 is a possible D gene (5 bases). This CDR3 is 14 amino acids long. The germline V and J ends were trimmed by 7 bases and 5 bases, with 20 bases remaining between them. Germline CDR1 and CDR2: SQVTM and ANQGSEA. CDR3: CSAWGNAGPTEAFF. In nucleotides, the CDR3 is TGCAGCGCCTGGGGGAACGCAGGCCCAACTGAAGCTTTCTTT.

The CDR3 loop is CAWSVGRWDTDTQYF. The CDR3 DNA reads as TGTGCCTGGAGTGTTGGAAGATGGGACACAGATACGCAGTATTTT. The chain combines TRBV30 with TRBJ2-3; no definite D call. This CDR3 is 15 amino acids long. Trimming pared 0 bases from V and 2 bases from J, leaving 12 bases between. The germline V gene encodes CDR1 GTSNPN and CDR2 SVGIG (reference sequence).

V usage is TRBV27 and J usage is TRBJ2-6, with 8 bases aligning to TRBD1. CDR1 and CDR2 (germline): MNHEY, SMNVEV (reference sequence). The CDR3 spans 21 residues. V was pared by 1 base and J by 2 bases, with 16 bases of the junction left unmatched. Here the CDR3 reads CASSLYWDRMVAGPGANVLTF. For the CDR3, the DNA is TGTGCCAGCAGTTTATACTGGGACAGGATGGTGGCGGGCCCTGGGGCCAACGTCCTGACTTTC.

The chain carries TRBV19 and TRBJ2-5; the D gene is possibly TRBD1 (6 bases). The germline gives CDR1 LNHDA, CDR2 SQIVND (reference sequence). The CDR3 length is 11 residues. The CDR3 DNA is TGTGCGGCAGGGGCGGGCGAGACCCAGTACTTC. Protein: CAAGAGETQYF.

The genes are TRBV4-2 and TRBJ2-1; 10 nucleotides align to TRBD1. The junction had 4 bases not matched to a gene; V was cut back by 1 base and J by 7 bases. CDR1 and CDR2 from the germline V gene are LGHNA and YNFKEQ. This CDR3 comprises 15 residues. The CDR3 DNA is TGTGCCAGCAGCCAAGGACAGGGGGCTGGGAATGAGCAGTTCTTC. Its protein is CASSQGQGAGNEQFF.